The present TCR beta chain was sequenced within a study of breast tumors, draining lymph nodes, adjacent tissues (dated by TCRdb to between 2015 and 2016). Study-wide context: The study compared TCR beta repertoires across tumor, adjacent nontumor tissue and axillary lymph nodes from breast cancer patients. In human breast cancer, the study set out to assess how tumor, surrounding tissue and draining lymph node repertoires relate to one another and whether T cells might be exchanged between them.

The germline V gene encodes CDR1 GTSNPN and CDR2 SVGIG (reference sequence). Reading from cysteine to phenylalanine, the CDR3 counts 15 amino acids. The kept DNA is CDR3 alone, 45 bases in frame from the first base. The junction carries 17 bases between V and J, which are trimmed by 2 bases and 7 bases respectively. The paper's findings and limits, for the study overall: Tumor T-cell repertoires showed less diversity than lymph node repertoires and more diversity than nontumor tissue repertoires, and tumor T-cell repertoires showed preferential V and J gene usage. Tumor and nontumor tissue repertoires were significantly more similar in luminal-like than in basal-like breast cancer. The conclusion that tumor T cells originate in lymph nodes was presented as consistent with a hypothesis rather than as directly demonstrated. A scenario in which most tumor T cells derive from the lymph node and then expand within tumor tissue was judged to be consistent with the data.

A remark on this clonotype: Its antigen is currently not known. No base qualities exist here, and no much larger clone lies one base off it.

For sequencing, an Illumina HiSeq 2000 was employed. Multiplex PCR amplification was used to build the TCR beta chain libraries. High-throughput sequencing was used to analyze the amplified TCR beta chain products. TCRdb redid the processing of the public reads, applying fastp at Q25 and MiXCR, and retained in-frame beta chains. Rows with one shared CDR3 protein collapse into an entry with the most common genes and DNA. This sample is represented by some 130,000 distinct CDR3 sequences; nearly 20% of them were singletons. The ten largest clones represent over 3% of the sample. The axillary draining lymph nodes of breast cancer patients were the source of the lymph node samples.

This clonotype was obtained from a female donor with breast cancer. Some clones in this sample may be carry-over from other donors' samples. The sample was axillary lymph node tissue. The sequence joins TRBV30 to TRBJ1-4; the D gene cannot be resolved reliably. The CDR3 protein: CAWSSSTNRGEKLFF. In nucleotide form, the sequence is TGTGCCTGGAGTTCCTCTACCAATCGAGGTGAAAAACTGTTTTTT.